The 16 T cell receptor beta chains below come from one sample, sequenced in a study of blood T cell repertoires in COVID-19. This table comes from immunoSEQ multiplex PCR, and its TCRdb copy is limited to in-frame clones, with some not included. The profile shows under 250,000 clones, over 75% of them singletons. The sample taken for sequencing was PBMCs or T cells enriched from blood (not recorded which). Receptor source: a woman aged 18-29 years in a cohort exposed to, infected with or recovered from COVID-19 (not recorded which).

This clone was recorded once. The V call is TRBV5-4, the J call TRBJ2-1; the match to TRBD2 covers 9 bases. There are 15 residues in the CDR3. Trimming took 6 bases from V and 10 from J; bases not matched to a gene: 14. Germline V gene data show CDR1 as SGHNT and CDR2 as YYREEE (reference sequence). CDR3 region: CASTLGREGAREQFF. The CDR3 DNA reads TGTGCCAGCACCCTGGGGCGGGAGGGGGCACGGGAGCAGTTCTTC.

This clone was observed once. This chain connects TRBV3-1 (or the pseudogene TRBV3-2) to TRBJ1-6; a possible D gene is TRBD1 (5 bases). Germline-derived CDR1 and CDR2 are LGHDT and YNNKEL (reference sequence). The CDR3 covers 15 residues. The V end was cut by 1 base, the J end by 8 bases, with 12 bases between. CDR3 amino acids: CASSQAGVDYSPLHF. CDR3 bases: TGTGCCAGCAGCCAAGCGGGGGTGGACTATTCACCCCTCCACTTT.

The gene calls are TRBV6-5 and TRBJ1-5; D perhaps matches TRBD1 (6 bases). This CDR3 contains 16 residues. Trimming took off 2 bases at V and 3 bases at J, with 14 bases between the two ends. Germline loops: CDR1 MNHEY, CDR2 SVGAGI. CDR3 sequence (DNA): TGTGCCAGCAGTTACCCCGGGGCAGGGGACAATCAGCCCCAGCATTTT. It encodes CASSYPGAGDNQPQHF.

The chain recombines TRBV18 with TRBJ2-1; 8 nucleotides align to TRBD2. The CDR3 is 15 amino acids. CDR1 and CDR2 (germline): KGHSH, LQKENI. The junction had 5 bases not matched to a gene; V was cut back by 3 bases and J by 4 bases. CDR3 nucleotide sequence: TGTGCCAGCTCACCGACCGGGAGGGGATACAATGAGCAGTTCTTC. Amino acid sequence: CASSPTGRGYNEQFF.

The chain couples TRBV9 to TRBJ1-1; D possibly corresponds to TRBD1 (6 bases). Trimming removed 0 bases at V and 5 bases at J, with 14 bases between. CDR1 and CDR2 from the germline V gene are SGDLS and YYNGEE. This CDR3 has 15 residues. CDR3 amino acids: CASSVERGEGTEAFF. CDR3 nucleotides: TGTGCCAGCAGCGTAGAAAGGGGGGAGGGTACTGAAGCTTTCTTT.

The V call is TRBV5-5, the J call TRBJ2-7, with 8 positions matching TRBD1. With V trimmed by 0 bases and J by 5 bases, 4 bases remained unmatched. This CDR3 region has 14 residues. The germline CDR1 and CDR2 sequences are SGHKS and YYEKEE (reference sequence). Here the CDR3 DNA reads TGTGCCAGCAGCTTGGAGACAGGGGACGACGAGCAGTACTTC. Translating it yields CASSLETGDDEQYF. Supplemented by reference TRBV5-5 and TRBJ2-7, the full variable domain reads DAGVTQSPTHLIKTRGQQVTLRCSPISGHKSVSWYQQVLGQGPQFIFQYYEKEERGRGNFPDRFSARQFPNYSSELNVNALLLGDSALYLCASSLETGDDEQYFGPGTRLTVT.

The rearrangement uses TRBV29-1 and TRBJ2-7; weak D call: TRBD1 (6 bases). Trimming removed 7 bases at V and 2 bases at J, with 15 bases between. Per germline, CDR1 SQVTM and CDR2 ANQGSEA. The CDR3 consists of 13 residues. The CDR3: CSALSAGAYEQYF. The CDR3 DNA reads TGCAGCGCCCTGTCCGCAGGGGCCTACGAGCAGTACTTC.

The CDR3 DNA reads as TGCGCCAGCAGCGAACAGGGGTCGCACACTGAAGCTTTCTTT. Translation gives CASSEQGSHTEAFF. This rearrangement joins TRBV5-1 to TRBJ1-1; 7 nucleotides line up with TRBD1. J was trimmed by 3 bases and V by 4 bases; bases with no gene match: 6. CDR1 and CDR2 (germline): SGHRS, YFSETQ. The CDR3 is 14 amino acids.

The chain couples TRBV25-1 to TRBJ2-2; D gene uncertain. V was cut by 5 bases and J by 5 bases, with 3 bases left in between. CDR3 length: 11 residues. Looked up from germline, CDR1 is MGHDK and CDR2 is SYGVNS. CDR3 residues: CASSSTGELFF. Written as DNA, the CDR3 is TGTGCCAGCAGTTCTACCGGGGAGCTGTTTTTT.

The chain links TRBV30 to TRBJ1-2; possible D gene TRBD1, 5 bases. V was clipped by 0 bases and J by 8 bases, with 13 bases between them. CDR3 size: 13 residues. The germline V gene encodes CDR1 GTSNPN and CDR2 SVGIG (reference sequence). The CDR3 spells CAWSVPQGGGYTF. The CDR3 nucleotides read TGTGCCTGGAGTGTACCCCAGGGAGGGGGCTACACCTTC. The entire variable domain, with the rest obtained from reference TRBV30 and TRBJ1-2, is as follows: SQTIHQWPATLVQPVGSPLSLECTVEGTSNPNLYWYRQAAGRGLQLLFYSVGIGQISSEVPQNLSASRPQDRQFILSSKKLLLSDSGFYLCAWSVPQGGGYTFGSGTRLTVV.

The chain carries TRBV9 and TRBJ2-2; D may be TRBD2 (5 bases). Trimming stripped 6 bases from V and 4 bases from J, with 25 bases between. Germline CDR1 reads SGDLS; CDR2 reads YYNGEE. The length of the CDR3 is 18 residues. CDR3 loop: CASTPHGGGRLATGELFF. CDR3 nucleotides: TGTGCCAGCACCCCCCATGGAGGTGGCAGGCTCGCCACCGGGGAGCTGTTTTTT.

This clone was picked up one time. The rearrangement joins TRBV7-2 to TRBJ2-3; 8 nucleotides line up with TRBD2. This CDR3 spans 16 amino acids. Germline CDR1 SGHTA, CDR2 FQGNSA. V was clipped by 5 bases and J by 5 bases; unmatched bases: 12. For the CDR3, the DNA is TGTGCCAGCAGCGCGCCTAGCGGGCCAGAAGGAGATACGCAGTATTTT. Encoded protein: CASSAPSGPEGDTQYF. Full variable domain (outside the CDR3, taken from reference TRBV7-2 and TRBJ2-3): GAGVSQSPSNKVTEKGKDVELRCDPISGHTALYWYRQSLGQGLEFLIYFQGNSAPDKSGLPSDRFSAERTGGSVSTLTIQRTQQEDSAVYLCASSAPSGPEGDTQYFGPGTRLTVL.

The chain is built from TRBV10-3 and TRBJ2-5; maybe TRBD2 (6 bases). Germline-derived CDR1 and CDR2 are ENHRY and SYGVKD. CDR3 size: 13 residues. Deletions cut 8 bases from V and 5 bases from J, with 15 bases between. This CDR3 is CAIAPGVRETQYF. For the CDR3, the DNA is TGTGCCATCGCTCCGGGGGTGAGGGAGACCCAGTACTTC.

The gene calls are TRBV3-1 (or the pseudogene TRBV3-2) and TRBJ1-2; 7 positions agree with TRBD1. This CDR3 has 15 residues. The germline V gene has CDR1 LGHDT and CDR2 YNNKEL (reference sequence). The V segment lost 7 bases and the J segment 4 bases; nucleotides outside the gene matches: 12. The CDR3 protein is CASTAVRGDLYGYTF. For the CDR3, the DNA is TGTGCCAGCACCGCTGTCAGGGGGGACCTCTATGGCTACACCTTC.

The CDR3 DNA reads TGTGCCAGCAGGTCCGGGACTAGCGCTGCCTACAATGAGCAGTTCTTC. This codes for CASRSGTSAAYNEQFF. The chain employs TRBV7-9 and TRBJ2-1; 10 bases are a match to TRBD2. CDR3 length: 16 amino acids. V dropped 6 bases and J dropped 2; count of bases not matched to a gene: 7. The germline gives CDR1 SEHNR, CDR2 FQNEAQ (reference sequence).

This clone came up a few times. The chain has TRBV6-1 and TRBJ1-4; TRBD1 agrees at 7 bases. Germline loops: CDR1 MNHNS, CDR2 SASEGT. V was clipped by 1 base and J by 8 bases; unmatched bases: 4. CDR3 size: 14 residues. The CDR3 sequence: CASSEGTGREKLFF. The CDR3 nucleotides are TGTGCCAGCAGTGAAGGGACAGGAAGGGAAAAACTGTTTTTT.